The 22 T cell receptor beta chains reported below all come from one sample, sequenced in a study of T cell responses to AZD1222 COVID-19 vaccine. The assay was immunoSEQ multiplex PCR, and TCRdb's table has in-frame clones only and misses some. This sample carries some 120,000 clones, 88% of them seen once, and the ten largest clones take 7.5% to 8%. The sequencing here drew on peripheral blood, taken on day 0 of AZD1222 vaccination. These TCRs come from an adult in good health.

The rearrangement joins TRBV4-1 to TRBJ2-2; a weak D match, TRBD1 (5 bases). Between the trimmed V and J ends, which lost 0 bases and 5 bases, there was a span of 16 bases. The CDR3 extends over 17 amino acids. CDR1 is MGHRA and CDR2 is YSYEKL in the germline V gene. CDR3 DNA: TGCGCCAGCAGCCAAGAAAAGGGGTCCCGTGGGACCGGGGAGCTGTTTTTT. Translating it yields CASSQEKGSRGTGELFF.

This chain connects TRBV30 to TRBJ1-1; D gene unclear. Looked up from germline, CDR1 is GTSNPN and CDR2 is SVGIG (reference sequence). V lost 1 base, J lost 4 bases, and 10 bases lay in between. CDR3 length equals 13 residues. CDR3 nucleotides: TGTGCCTGGAGTGAGAGGGCGGGCACTGAAGCTTTCTTT. As protein: CAWSERAGTEAFF. The full variable domain, its missing parts supplied by reference TRBV30 and TRBJ1-1, is SQTIHQWPATLVQPVGSPLSLECTVEGTSNPNLYWYRQAAGRGLQLLFYSVGIGQISSEVPQNLSASRPQDRQFILSSKKLLLSDSGFYLCAWSERAGTEAFFGQGTRLTVV.

This clone was seen only once. This chain joins TRBV6-2 or TRBV6-3 and TRBJ2-7, with 12 bases lining up with TRBD2. Trimming cost V 6 bases and J 0 bases; bases outside gene matches: 6. This CDR3 is 16 amino acids long. CDR1 and CDR2 (germline): MNHEY, SVGEGT. The CDR3, as DNA: TGTGCCAGCAGCCCTCGGACTAGCGGGGCCTCCTACGAGCAGTACTTC. Its translation: CASSPRTSGASYEQYF.

This chain joins TRBV28 and TRBJ1-2; 8 bases are shared with TRBD1. The CDR3 is 15 amino acids. The germline V gene encodes CDR1 MDHEN and CDR2 SYDVKM. The ends lost 7 bases at V and 0 bases at J; junction bases unmatched: 7. CDR3 amino acids: CASKRQGSSNYGYTF. The CDR3 region has the DNA TGTGCCAGCAAACGACAGGGGTCTTCTAACTATGGCTACACCTTC.

The J gene is TRBJ2-5, the V gene TRBV7-2, with D perhaps given as TRBD1 or TRBD2 (6 bases each). From germline, CDR1 is SGHTA and CDR2 FQGNSA. V lost 5 bases and J 5 bases, leaving 12 bases between the germline ends. The CDR3 loop spans 13 amino acids. CDR3: CASSRGARETQYF. DNA for the CDR3: TGTGCCAGCAGCAGGGGGGCCCGGGAGACCCAGTACTTC.

This rearrangement joins TRBV2 to TRBJ2-7; D ambiguous. Trimming cost V 6 bases and J 4 bases, with 10 bases left between them. The germline CDR1 and CDR2 sequences are SNHLY and FYNNEI. There are 12 residues in the CDR3. DNA of the CDR3: TGTGCCAGCAGGAGCATATCGTACGAGCAGTACTTC. It encodes CASRSISYEQYF.

The rearrangement links TRBV28 to TRBJ2-6; no firm D call. Trimming cost V 3 bases and J 5 bases, with 5 bases left between them. CDR1 is MDHEN, CDR2 SYDVKM, per germline. This CDR3 is built from 13 residues. Here the CDR3 DNA reads TGTGCCAGCAGTTTGCCCTGGGCCAACGTCCTGACTTTC. It specifies CASSLPWANVLTF.

This clone has a single count. The chain recombines TRBV10-1 with TRBJ2-7; a possible D gene is TRBD2 (6 bases). The CDR3 spans 15 residues. Trimming removed 5 bases at V and 0 bases at J, with 14 bases between. The germline V gene encodes CDR1 WNHNN and CDR2 SYGVQD (reference sequence). In nucleotides, the CDR3 is TGCGCCAGCAGTCGGAGGGCCTTAAGCTCCTACGAGCAGTACTTC. Translating it yields CASSRRALSSYEQYF.

The rearrangement joins TRBV6-5 to TRBJ2-1; D remains ambiguous. From germline, CDR1 is MNHEY and CDR2 SVGAGI. This CDR3 contains 15 residues. V was trimmed by 6 bases and J by 4 bases, leaving 16 bases between them. As DNA, the CDR3 is TGTGCCAGCAGGACCACTATAATACAATACAATGAGCAGTTCTTC. Translated, it gives CASRTTIIQYNEQFF.

The gene calls are TRBV9 and TRBJ2-7, with D perhaps TRBD1 or TRBD2 (5 bases each). Germline V CDR1 and CDR2: SGDLS, YYNGEE. The CDR3 contains 16 residues. V lost 4 bases, J lost 0 bases, and 17 bases lay in between. CDR3 DNA: TGTGCCAGCAGCAGCCGGGACCTGACTATCTCCTACGAGCAGTACTTC. Translation gives CASSSRDLTISYEQYF.

The genes are TRBV5-1 and TRBJ2-3; TRBD2 agrees at 8 bases. Germline V gene sequence: CDR1 SGHRS, CDR2 YFSETQ. This CDR3 contains 15 residues. V shed 2 bases and J 0 bases; nucleotides not matched to a gene: 2. The CDR3 nucleotides read TGCGCCAGCAGCTTTTCGGGGGGGAGCACAGATACGCAGTATTTT. Translation: CASSFSGGSTDTQYF.

The J gene is TRBJ1-1, the V gene TRBV19; the D is unclear. CDR3 size: 14 residues. Looked up from germline, CDR1 is LNHDA and CDR2 is SQIVND (reference sequence). The V gene lost 7 bases and the J gene lost 0 bases, with 12 bases spanning the gap. Here the CDR3 DNA reads TGTGCCAGTACTTTGCAGGCCGTGAACACTGAAGCTTTCTTT. This translates into CASTLQAVNTEAFF.

The chain is built from TRBV24-1 and TRBJ2-3; 7 nucleotides line up with TRBD2. CDR3 length: 13 amino acids. Trimming cost V 9 bases and J 4 bases; bases outside gene matches: 6. Germline V gives CDR1 KGHDR, CDR2 SFDVKD. CDR3 protein: CATGAGVSDTQYF. In nucleotides, the CDR3 is TGTGCCACCGGGGCGGGAGTCTCAGATACGCAGTATTTT.

The rearrangement joins TRBV7-6 to TRBJ1-5; 9 bases align to TRBD1. This CDR3 comprises 15 residues. V lost 6 bases, J lost 1 base, and 4 bases stayed unmatched. Germline V gene data show CDR1 as SGHVS and CDR2 as FNYEAQ. The CDR3 is CASSVGQGSNQPQHF. The CDR3 nucleotides are TGTGCCAGCAGTGTCGGACAGGGGAGCAATCAGCCCCAGCATTTT.

This rearrangement joins TRBV6-5 to TRBJ1-2; TRBD1 matches at 9 bases. The junction had 8 bases not matched to a gene; V was cut back by 4 bases and J by 8 bases. Germline V CDR1 and CDR2: MNHEY, SVGAGI. The CDR3 length is 14 residues. In DNA form, the CDR3 reads TGTGCCAGCAGTTGGAAACAGGGGGCTGGAGGCTACACCTTC. Translated: CASSWKQGAGGYTF.

The CDR3 protein is CASSFFQLEAFF. The CDR3 DNA reads as TGTGCCAGCAGCTTTTTCCAGCTTGAAGCTTTCTTT. The gene calls are TRBV7-9 and TRBJ1-1, with no clear D. The CDR3 has 12 residues. Germline V gene lookup returns CDR1 SEHNR and CDR2 FQNEAQ (reference sequence). The V and J ends lost 3 bases and 7 bases respectively, with 9 bases between them.

The V and J genes are TRBV27 and TRBJ1-5; 10 bases line up with TRBD1. V shed 3 bases and J 5 bases; nucleotides not matched to a gene: 4. CDR3 length: 15 amino acids. Germline V gives CDR1 MNHEY, CDR2 SMNVEV (reference sequence). CDR3 sequence: CASSFDRGLDQPQHF. Here the CDR3 DNA reads TGTGCCAGCAGTTTCGACAGGGGGCTCGATCAGCCCCAGCATTTT.

The rearrangement uses TRBV5-8 and TRBJ1-3; D is possibly TRBD1 (5 bases). Germline loops: CDR1 SGHTS, CDR2 YDEGEE. The CDR3 covers 15 residues. V was pared by 0 bases and J by 3 bases, with 10 bases between. The CDR3 loop is CASSLEGANGNTIYF. CDR3 sequence (DNA): TGTGCCAGCAGCTTGGAAGGGGCAAATGGAAACACCATATATTTT.

The V and J genes are TRBV5-1 and TRBJ2-3; 12 positions agree with TRBD2. This CDR3 has 17 residues. V was clipped by 0 bases and J by 8 bases; unmatched bases: 10. Germline values: CDR1 SGHRS, CDR2 YFSETQ. CDR3 nucleotide sequence: TGCGCCAGCAGCTTGGCCGGGGGAACTAGCGGGGGGCCTACGCAGTATTTT. This gives the protein CASSLAGGTSGGPTQYF.

The chain links TRBV9 to TRBJ2-2; D may correspond to TRBD1 or TRBD2 (6 bases each). V was pared by 0 bases and J by 6 bases, with 12 bases between. The CDR3 contains 15 residues. Germline lookup yields CDR1 SGDLS and CDR2 YYNGEE. CDR3 sequence (DNA): TGTGCCAGCAGCGTAGACGGGGGCCGAGCCGGGGAGCTGTTTTTT. This sequence encodes CASSVDGGRAGELFF.

This rearrangement joins TRBV27 to TRBJ1-6, with D possibly matching TRBD1 (5 bases). Trimming shortened V by 7 bases and J by 9 bases, and 19 bases separated the two germline ends. This CDR3 contains 15 residues. CDR1 is MNHEY and CDR2 is SMNVEV in the germline V gene (reference sequence). As DNA, the CDR3 is TGTGCCAGCAAGTCTCAAGGGGCAGCGGGTTCACCCCTCCACTTT. Protein sequence: CASKSQGAAGSPLHF.

CDR3 amino acids: CASSQGGRLNTEAFF. CDR3 coding DNA: TGCGCCAGCAGCCAGGGAGGACGGCTGAACACTGAAGCTTTCTTT. V is TRBV4-3 and J is TRBJ1-1; D unclear. The CDR3 covers 15 residues. V was clipped by 3 bases and J by 0 bases, with 11 bases between them. Germline assignment: CDR1 LGHNA and CDR2 YSLEER.